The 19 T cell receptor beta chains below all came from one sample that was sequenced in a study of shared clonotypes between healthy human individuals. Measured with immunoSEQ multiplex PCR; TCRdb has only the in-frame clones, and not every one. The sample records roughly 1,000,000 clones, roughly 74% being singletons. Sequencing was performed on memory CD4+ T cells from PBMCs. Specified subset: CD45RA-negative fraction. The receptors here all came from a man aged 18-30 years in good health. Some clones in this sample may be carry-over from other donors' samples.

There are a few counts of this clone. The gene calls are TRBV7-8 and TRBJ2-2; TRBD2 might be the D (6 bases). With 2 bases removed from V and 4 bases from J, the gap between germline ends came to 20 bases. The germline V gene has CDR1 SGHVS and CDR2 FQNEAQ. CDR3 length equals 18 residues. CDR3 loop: CASSLRGDGRAGTGELFF. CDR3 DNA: TGTGCCAGCAGCTTAAGAGGGGACGGGAGAGCTGGCACCGGGGAGCTGTTTTTT. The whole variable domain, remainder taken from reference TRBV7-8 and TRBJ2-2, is GAGVSQSPRYKVAKRGQDVALRCDPISGHVSLFWYQQALGQGPEFLTYFQNEAQLDKSGLPSDRFFAERPEGSVSTLKIQRTQQEDSAVYLCASSLRGDGRAGTGELFFGEGSRLTVL.

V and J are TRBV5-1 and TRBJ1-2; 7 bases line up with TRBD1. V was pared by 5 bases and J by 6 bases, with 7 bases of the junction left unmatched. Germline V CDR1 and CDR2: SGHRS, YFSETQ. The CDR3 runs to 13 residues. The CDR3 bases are TGCGCCAGCAGACCCGACAGGGACCATGGCTACACCTTC. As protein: CASRPDRDHGYTF. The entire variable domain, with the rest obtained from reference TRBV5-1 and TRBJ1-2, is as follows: KAGVTQTPRYLIKTRGQQVTLSCSPISGHRSVSWYQQTPGQGLQFLFEYFSETQRNKGNFPGRFSGRQFSNSRSEMNVSTLELGDSALYLCASRPDRDHGYTFGSGTRLTVV.

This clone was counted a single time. Here the CDR3 reads CASSLASGVVYEQYF. As DNA, the CDR3 is TGTGCCAGCAGCTTAGCTAGCGGAGTCGTCTACGAGCAGTACTTC. V gene TRBV7-6 combines with J gene TRBJ2-7; tentatively, D is TRBD2 (6 bases). Trimming stripped 0 bases from V and 3 bases from J, with 12 bases between. This CDR3 contains 15 residues. Germline CDR1 SGHVS, CDR2 FNYEAQ.

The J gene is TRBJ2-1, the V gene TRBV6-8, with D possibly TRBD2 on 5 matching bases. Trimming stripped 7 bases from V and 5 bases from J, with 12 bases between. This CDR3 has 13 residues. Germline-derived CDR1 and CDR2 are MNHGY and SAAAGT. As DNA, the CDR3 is TGTGCCAGCAACTTATTACTAGACAATGAGCAGTTCTTC. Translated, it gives CASNLLLDNEQFF.

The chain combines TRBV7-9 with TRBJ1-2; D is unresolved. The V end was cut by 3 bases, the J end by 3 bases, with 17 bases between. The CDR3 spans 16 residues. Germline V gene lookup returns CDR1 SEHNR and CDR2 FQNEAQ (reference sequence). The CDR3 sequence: CASSLEGWQRDYGYTF. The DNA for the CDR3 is TGTGCCAGCAGCTTGGAAGGGTGGCAGAGAGACTATGGCTACACCTTC.

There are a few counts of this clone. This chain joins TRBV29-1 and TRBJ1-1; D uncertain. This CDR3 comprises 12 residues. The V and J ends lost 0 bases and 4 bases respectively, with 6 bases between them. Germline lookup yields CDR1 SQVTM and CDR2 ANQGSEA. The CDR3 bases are TGCAGCGTTGAAGATCGATCCACTGAAGCTTTCTTT. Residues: CSVEDRSTEAFF.

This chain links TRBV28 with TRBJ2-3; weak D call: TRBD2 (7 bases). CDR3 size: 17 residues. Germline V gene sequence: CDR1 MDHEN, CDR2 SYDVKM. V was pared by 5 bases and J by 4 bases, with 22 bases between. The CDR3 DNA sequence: TGTGCCAGCAGTCCCAACCGGGGGGCGGGAGTGCCAGATACGCAGTATTTT. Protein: CASSPNRGAGVPDTQYF. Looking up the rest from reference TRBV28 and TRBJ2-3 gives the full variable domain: DVKVTQSSRYLVKRTGEKVFLECVQDMDHENMFWYRQDPGLGLRLIYFSYDVKMKEKGDIPEGYSVSREKKERFSLILESASTNQTSMYLCASSPNRGAGVPDTQYFGPGTRLTVL.

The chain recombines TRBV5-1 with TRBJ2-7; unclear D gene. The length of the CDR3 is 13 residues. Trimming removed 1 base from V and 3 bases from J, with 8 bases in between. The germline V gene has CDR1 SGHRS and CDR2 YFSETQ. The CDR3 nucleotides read TGCGCCAGCAGCTTGCTCCTGGGCTACGAGCAGTACTTC. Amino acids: CASSLLLGYEQYF. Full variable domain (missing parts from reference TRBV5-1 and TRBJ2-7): KAGVTQTPRYLIKTRGQQVTLSCSPISGHRSVSWYQQTPGQGLQFLFEYFSETQRNKGNFPGRFSGRQFSNSRSEMNVSTLELGDSALYLCASSLLLGYEQYFGPGTRLTVT.

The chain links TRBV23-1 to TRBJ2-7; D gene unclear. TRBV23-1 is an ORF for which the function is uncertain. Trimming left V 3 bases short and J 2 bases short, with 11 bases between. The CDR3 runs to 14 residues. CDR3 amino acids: CASSHPGPTYEQYF. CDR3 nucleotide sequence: TGCGCCAGCAGTCACCCAGGACCCACCTACGAGCAGTACTTC.

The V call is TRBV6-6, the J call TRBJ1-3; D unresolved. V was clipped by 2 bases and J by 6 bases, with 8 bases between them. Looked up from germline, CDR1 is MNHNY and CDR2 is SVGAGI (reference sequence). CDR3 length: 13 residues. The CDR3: CASSYEQQNTIYF. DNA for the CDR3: TGTGCCAGCAGTTACGAACAGCAAAACACCATATATTTT.

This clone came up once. The CDR3 spells CASSSGAGSYNEQFF. Written as DNA, the CDR3 is TGTGCCAGCAGCTCGGGGGCCGGCTCCTACAATGAGCAGTTCTTC. V usage is TRBV11-3 and J usage is TRBJ2-1; D is tentatively TRBD1 or TRBD2 (6 bases each). The V gene lost 4 bases and the J gene lost 0 bases, with 10 bases spanning the gap. The CDR3 runs to 15 residues. Germline CDR1 and CDR2: SGHNT and YENEEA.

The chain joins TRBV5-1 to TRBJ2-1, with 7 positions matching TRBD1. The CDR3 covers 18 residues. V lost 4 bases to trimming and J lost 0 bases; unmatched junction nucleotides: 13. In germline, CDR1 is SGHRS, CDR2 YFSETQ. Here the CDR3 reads CASSPIPGQLRSYNEQFF. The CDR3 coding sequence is TGCGCCAGCAGCCCTATTCCGGGACAGCTACGCTCCTACAATGAGCAGTTCTTC.

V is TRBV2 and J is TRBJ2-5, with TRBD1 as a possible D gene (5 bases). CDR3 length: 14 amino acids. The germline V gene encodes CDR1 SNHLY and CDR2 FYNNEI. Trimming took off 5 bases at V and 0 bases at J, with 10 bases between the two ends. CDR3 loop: CASSSTVYQETQYF. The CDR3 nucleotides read TGTGCCAGCAGTTCGACAGTATACCAAGAGACCCAGTACTTC.

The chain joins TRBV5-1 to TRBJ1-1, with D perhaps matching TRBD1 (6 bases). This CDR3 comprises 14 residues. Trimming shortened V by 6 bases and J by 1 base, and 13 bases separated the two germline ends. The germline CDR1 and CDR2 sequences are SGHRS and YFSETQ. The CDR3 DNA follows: TGCGCCAGCACGCCGGGACACCCGAACACTGAAGCTTTCTTT. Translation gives CASTPGHPNTEAFF. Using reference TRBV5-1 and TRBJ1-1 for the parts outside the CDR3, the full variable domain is KAGVTQTPRYLIKTRGQQVTLSCSPISGHRSVSWYQQTPGQGLQFLFEYFSETQRNKGNFPGRFSGRQFSNSRSEMNVSTLELGDSALYLCASTPGHPNTEAFFGQGTRLTVV.

In nucleotides, the CDR3 is TGTGCCAGCAGCTTACAGGCTTCAGGCGAGCAGTACTTC. It specifies CASSLQASGEQYF. The chain links TRBV7-3 to TRBJ2-7, with D uncertain. The CDR3 length is 13 residues. Per germline, CDR1 SGHTA and CDR2 FQGTGA. V lost 2 bases, J lost 6 bases, and 11 bases lay in between.

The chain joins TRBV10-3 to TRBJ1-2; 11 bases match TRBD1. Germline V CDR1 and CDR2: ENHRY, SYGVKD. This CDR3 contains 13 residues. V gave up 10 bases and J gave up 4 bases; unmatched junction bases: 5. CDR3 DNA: TGTGCCACTTTTGGACAGGGGGCCTATGGCTACACCTTC. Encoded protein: CATFGQGAYGYTF.

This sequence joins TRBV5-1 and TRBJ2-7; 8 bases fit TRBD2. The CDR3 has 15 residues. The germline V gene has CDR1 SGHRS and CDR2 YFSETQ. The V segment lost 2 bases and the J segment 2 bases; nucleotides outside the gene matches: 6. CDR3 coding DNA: TGCGCCAGCAGCTTAGGACTAGCTTCGACCTACGAGCAGTACTTC. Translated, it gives CASSLGLASTYEQYF.

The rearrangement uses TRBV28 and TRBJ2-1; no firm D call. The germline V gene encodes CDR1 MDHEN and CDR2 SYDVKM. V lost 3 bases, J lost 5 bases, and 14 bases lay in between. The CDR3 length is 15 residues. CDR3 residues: CASSFSSANHNEQFF. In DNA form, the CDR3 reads TGTGCCAGCAGTTTTTCCAGCGCCAATCACAATGAGCAGTTCTTC.

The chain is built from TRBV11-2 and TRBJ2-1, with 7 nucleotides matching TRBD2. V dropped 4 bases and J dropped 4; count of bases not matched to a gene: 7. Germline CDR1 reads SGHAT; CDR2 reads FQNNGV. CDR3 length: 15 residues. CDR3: CASSSTGGFYNEQFF. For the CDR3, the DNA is TGTGCCAGCAGCTCCACGGGGGGATTTTACAATGAGCAGTTCTTC.